These T cell receptor beta chains were read from a single sample in a study. TCRdb re-analysed the RT-PCR reads in MiXCR, keeping a single row per CDR3 protein. Here the sample spans 650,000 to 800,000 distinct CDR3 sequences, approximately 15% being singletons. Sequenced input: memory CD4+ T cells from blood. The receptors shown here come from a female donor in good health, serving as a healthy control. CDR3s include the opening cysteine and the closing phenylalanine or tryptophan. The D gene is left open where the match is weak. Clone size is given for some rows only: seen once, a few or many times, or a class if the clone is expanded.

>.|TRBV6-5|few|TRBJ1-1
TGTGCCAGCAGTTACTCGGGCGGAGCGAACACTGAAGCTTTCTTT
CASSYSGGANTEAFF
>TRBD1|TRBV7-2|few|TRBJ1-3
TGTGCCAGCAGCTTAGTTACAGGGGCTGGAAACACCATATATTTT
CASSLVTGAGNTIYF
>.|TRBV6-2/TRBV6-3|few|TRBJ2-7
TGTGCCAGCAGTGACAGGGAGCAGTACTTC
CASSDREQYF
>.|TRBV28|.|TRBJ1-5
TGTGCCAGCAGATCTGGAAGCAATCAGCCCCAGCATTTT
CASRSGSNQPQHF
>TRBD2|TRBV7-6|.|TRBJ2-5
TGTGCCAGCAGCTTAAAGGAACATAGCGGGGAGACCCAGTACTTC
CASSLKEHSGETQYF
>.|TRBV4-3|many|TRBJ2-3
TGCGCCAGCAGCCAACTCCCCTGGGCAGGGCTAGAAGATACGCAGTATTTT
CASSQLPWAGLEDTQYF
>TRBD1|TRBV4-1|many|TRBJ2-2
TGCGCCAGCAGCCAACCATTAGGGACAGCCGGACCGGGCACCGGGGAGCTGTTTTTT
CASSQPLGTAGPGTGELFF
>TRBD2|TRBV5-1|many|TRBJ2-3
TGCGCCAGCAGCTTGGATCCTAGCGGGGGCACAGATACGCAGTATTTT
CASSLDPSGGTDTQYF
>TRBD1|TRBV24-1|few|TRBJ2-5
TGTGCCACCAGTGATCCGACAGGGGGAGAGACCCAGTACTTC
CATSDPTGGETQYF
>.|TRBV5-1|few|TRBJ2-3
TGCGCCAGCAGCTTGGGTCAGCACGGGAGAGATACGCAGTATTTT
CASSLGQHGRDTQYF
>.|TRBV20-1|few|TRBJ2-1
TGCAGTGCGGTAACTAGCCCGGATGAGCAGTTCTTC
CSAVTSPDEQFF
>.|TRBV2|.|TRBJ1-1
TGTGCCAGCAAACGGGACACGAACACTGAAGCTTTCTTT
CASKRDTNTEAFF
>.|TRBV5-6|few|TRBJ2-1
TGTGCCAGCAGCTTAACGTGGGGATCAAGCTCCTACAATGAGCAGTTCTTC
CASSLTWGSSSYNEQFF
>TRBD1|TRBV20-1|.|TRBJ1-2
TGCAGTGCGGAGGCAGGGGGCAATGACTATGGCTACACCTTC
CSAEAGGNDYGYTF
>TRBD1|TRBV9|.|TRBJ2-7
TGTGCCAGCAGCGTAGGCCAGGGGGTTTCGGTCTACGAGCAGTACTTC
CASSVGQGVSVYEQYF
>.|TRBV7-2|.|TRBJ1-6
TGTGCCAGCAGCTTGGGCAGGGTGGTGGATAATTCACCCCTCCACTTT
CASSLGRVVDNSPLHF
>.|TRBV5-1|.|TRBJ2-2
TGCGCCAGCAGCTTGGTACTGGGTGCCGGCGACACCGGGGAGCTGTTTTTT
CASSLVLGAGDTGELFF
>TRBD2|TRBV9|few|TRBJ2-1
TGTGCCAGCAGCGTAGCCAGCGGGAGGGGGGGGCAGTTCTTC
CASSVASGRGGQFF
>.|TRBV29-1|many|TRBJ1-1
TGCAGCGCCGAAGAGGGGCCGAACACTGAAGCTTTCTTT
CSAEEGPNTEAFF
>.|TRBV4-1|many|TRBJ2-3
TGCGCCAGCAGCCAAGATTGGGCGGCATGGCAGTATTTT
CASSQDWAAWQYF
>.|TRBV5-1|.|TRBJ2-2
TGCGCCAGCACCGTCTTAGGAGGCACCGGGGAGCTGTTTTTT
CASTVLGGTGELFF
>.|TRBV20-1|few|TRBJ1-5
TGCAGTGCTAGGGATCAGGGACAGCCCCAGCATTTT
CSARDQGQPQHF
>TRBD1|TRBV20-1|.|TRBJ1-1
TGCAGTGCTTTACAGGGGGGTGGGACTGAAGCTTTCTTT
CSALQGGGTEAFF
>TRBD1|TRBV7-2|.|TRBJ1-3
TGTGCCAGCAGCTTTCCGACAGGGGGAAACACCATATATTTT
CASSFPTGGNTIYF